This T cell receptor beta chain was sequenced during a study of cytomegalovirus exposure and HLA in healthy donors. Overall study: A subsequent analysis stated that the roughly 120 validation repertoires were run on the same platform as the 650 to 850 first-cohort repertoires.

The CDR3 contains 13 residues. The germline V gene has CDR1 MNHEY and CDR2 SVGAGI. V was pared by 7 bases and J by 4 bases, with 7 bases of the junction left unmatched. Notes on the study in general: The study flagged around 150 TCR beta chains as cytomegalovirus-associated. Rare sequences made up most TCRs, while some public TCRs were found in many donors.

Points on this clone: The antigen remains unidentified.

The table came from immunoSEQ multiplex PCR; TCRdb's copy has only in-frame clones and leaves some out. The table lists hundreds of thousands of clones, roughly 85% of them singletons. J is TRBJ2-7 and V is TRBV6-5; 7 positions match TRBD1. The source material was PBMCs. The sequence was collected from a woman between 18 and 29 years old in good health and CMV-seronegative. CDR3 DNA: TGTGCCAGCATGGGACAGCGGAAATACGAGCAGTACTTC. Protein product: CASMGQRKYEQYF.